The clone carrying this T cell receptor (beta chain) has just one count. Its target is not known. In the PCR, 60 Vbeta and 13 Jbeta primers were used. Per the study methods: A later analysis counted 70 million to 85 million unique TCR beta chains, around 11 million shared. Libraries were prepared by immunoSEQ multiplex PCR; TCRdb keeps only in-frame clonotypes and omits some of them. D and trimming come from the DNA, and the V and J calls and clone size come from that table. Among a few hundred thousand clones listed, roughly 80% were seen once. The sample originates from a study of cytomegalovirus exposure and HLA in healthy donors. Study observations and caveats: Reports described diagnosis of cytomegalovirus status by the classifier as highly specific and sensitive.

Trimming cost V 4 bases and J 2 bases, with 9 bases left between them. The V gene's germline CDR1 is SNHLY and CDR2 FYNNEI. The CDR3 consists of 15 residues. This sequence originates from a man aged 30-40 years in good health and CMV-seronegative. The genes are TRBV2 and TRBJ1-6, with unresolved D. The source material was PBMCs. In DNA form, the CDR3 reads TGTGCCAGCAGTGCACCCGACACCTATAATTCACCCCTCCACTTT. Translation gives CASSAPDTYNSPLHF.